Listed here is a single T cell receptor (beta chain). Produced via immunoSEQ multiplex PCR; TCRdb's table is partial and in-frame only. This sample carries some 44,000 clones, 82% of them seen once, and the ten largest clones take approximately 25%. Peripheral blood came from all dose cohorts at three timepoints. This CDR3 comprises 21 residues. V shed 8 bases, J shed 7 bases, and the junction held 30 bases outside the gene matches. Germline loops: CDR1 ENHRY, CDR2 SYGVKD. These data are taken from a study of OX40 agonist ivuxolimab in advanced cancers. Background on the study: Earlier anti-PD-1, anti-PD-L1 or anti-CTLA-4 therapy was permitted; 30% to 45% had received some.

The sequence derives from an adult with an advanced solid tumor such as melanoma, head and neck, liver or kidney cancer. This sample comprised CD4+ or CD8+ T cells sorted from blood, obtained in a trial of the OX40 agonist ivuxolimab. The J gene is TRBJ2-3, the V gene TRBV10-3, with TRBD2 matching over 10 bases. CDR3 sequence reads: CAISDGAHVLAGKVGVNTQYF. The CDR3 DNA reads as TGTGCCATCTCCGACGGGGCCCATGTACTAGCGGGAAAGGTCGGGGTAAATACGCAGTATTTT.